This T cell receptor (beta chain) came from a study of T cell repertoires in cytomegalovirus infection. About the study: Shared public TCR beta signatures pointed to both CMV infection and a matching HLA type. Study-level results: What dominated the ex vivo response were HLA-C-restricted CMV-specific TCR beta clonotypes. Pooled public TCR beta family frequency picked out CMV carriers with the relevant HLA.

With respect to this clonotype: The antigen is not known.

Germline V gene lookup returns CDR1 SGHAT and CDR2 FQNNGV. Trimming pared 5 bases from V and 0 bases from J, leaving 5 bases between. This CDR3 has 12 residues. Each CDR3 protein gets one entry after TCRdb re-called the reads with MiXCR. In the table there are some 180,000 distinct CDR3 sequences, 17% of which are singletons. The sequencing sample was made of CD8+ T cells from PBMCs. This clonotype originated in a human donor in good health (CMV status not recorded). Some clones in this sample may be carry-over from other donors' samples. This chain connects TRBV11-2 to TRBJ2-7; D is unclear. In nucleotides, the CDR3 is TGTGCCAGCAGCGAGAGCTCCTACGAGCAGTACTTC. It codes for CASSESSYEQYF.